These T cell receptor beta chains were read from a single sample in a study of beta chain features in type 1 diabetes. Only in-frame clones appear in the TCRdb table, and some are missing; sequencing was by immunoSEQ multiplex PCR. The sample yields 280,000 or so clones, 15% seen once. The specimen sequenced was naive CD4+ T cells from blood. These TCRs come from a man aged 18 to 30 with type 1 diabetes. Both conserved end residues are part of each CDR3. The D gene is left open where the match is weak. Clone size is given for some rows only: seen once, a few or many times, or a class if the clone is expanded.

-	TRBV18	-	TRBJ1-4	TGTGCCAGCTCACCCTCAGGGAATGAAAAACTGTTTTTT	CASSPSGNEKLFF
few	TRBV28	TRBD1	TRBJ1-2	TGTGCCAGCAGGACAGGGGGCGCGGATGGCTACACCTTC	CASRTGGADGYTF
few	TRBV6-5	TRBD1	TRBJ2-7	TGTGCCAGCAGACCCCACCGGGACAGGGCCCACGAGCAGTACTTC	CASRPHRDRAHEQYF
few	TRBV5-6	-	TRBJ1-2	TGTGCCAGCAGCTTGGGACACCTCTATGGCTACACCTTC	CASSLGHLYGYTF
few	TRBV23-1	TRBD1	TRBJ1-6	TGCGCCAGCAGTCAATCGGGACAGCAAATTCAGAATTCACCCCTCCACTTT	CASSQSGQQIQNSPLHF
-	TRBV28	TRBD2	TRBJ2-3	TGTGCCAGCTCCTTTACTGGGGGGGGAGGCACAGATACGCAGTATTTT	CASSFTGGGGTDTQYF
once	TRBV6-1	TRBD1	TRBJ1-2	TGTGCCAGCAGTCATACAGGGGAGGGCTACACCTTC	CASSHTGEGYTF
few	TRBV13	TRBD2	TRBJ2-1	TGTGCCAGCAGCCCAGGACTAGCCACCTACAATGAGCAGTTCTTC	CASSPGLATYNEQFF
few	TRBV5-6	-	TRBJ2-5	TGTGCCAGCAGCTTGGGGGCAGGGCAGGAGACCCAGTACTTC	CASSLGAGQETQYF
-	TRBV5-4	TRBD1	TRBJ1-2	TGTGCCAGCAGCACACTACAGGGGGTCTATGGCTACACCTTC	CASSTLQGVYGYTF
-	TRBV6-6	TRBD1	TRBJ1-2	TGTGCCAGCAGTTACTCACAGGGGGGCGGCTACACCTTC	CASSYSQGGGYTF
few	TRBV5-1	TRBD2	TRBJ2-7	TGCGCCAGCAGCTTGGTGGCGGGGGGGCCGGTCTACGAGCAGTACTTC	CASSLVAGGPVYEQYF
few	TRBV21-1	-	TRBJ2-7	TGTGCCAGCAGCTCCCGGGACTATGTGGTCTCCTACGAGCAGTACTTC	CASSSRDYVVSYEQYF
few	TRBV6-6	TRBD1	TRBJ2-7	TGTGCCAGCAGTTCCCTGGACAGGGGAGTTGAGCAGTACTTC	CASSSLDRGVEQYF
-	TRBV30	TRBD2	TRBJ2-3	TGTGCCTGGAGCCGACTAGCGTCTAGCACAGATACGCAGTATTTT	CAWSRLASSTDTQYF
few	TRBV7-2	TRBD1	TRBJ2-7	TGTGCCAGCAGCTCGGGCGGGGGACAGGGGTACGAGCAGTACTTC	CASSSGGGQGYEQYF
-	TRBV11-2	-	TRBJ2-5	TGTGCCAGCAAAACTATGGGACTCCTTGGACGAGAGACCCAGTACTTC	CASKTMGLLGRETQYF
-	TRBV5-1	-	TRBJ1-4	TGCGCCAGCAGCTTGGTTGCGTCAGGGGACGAAAAACTGTTTTTT	CASSLVASGDEKLFF
-	TRBV7-2	-	TRBJ2-1	TGTGCCAGCAGCTTAGTGGCTGCCAGCGCCGTGACCTACAATGAGCAGTTCTTC	CASSLVAASAVTYNEQFF
-	TRBV10-3	TRBD2	TRBJ2-1	TGTGCCATCAGTGGGAGTAGCGGGGAAGAGCAGTTCTTC	CAISGSSGEEQFF
-	TRBV18	TRBD1	TRBJ1-4	TGTGCCAGCTCACCTGACAGGGATGGAACTAATGAAAAACTGTTTTTT	CASSPDRDGTNEKLFF
-	TRBV7-2	TRBD2	TRBJ2-3	TGTGCCAGTACACAGGGCGGGAGGCCGGAAGATACGCAGTATTTT	CASTQGGRPEDTQYF
-	TRBV11-2	-	TRBJ2-1	TGTGCCAGCAGCTCCTCGGCGGATGAGCAGTTCTTC	CASSSSADEQFF
few	TRBV5-1	TRBD2	TRBJ2-3	TGCGCCAGCAGCAAGGGACTAGCGGGGGGAGATACGCAGTATTTT	CASSKGLAGGDTQYF
-	TRBV6-5	-	TRBJ2-5	TGTGCCAGCAGCTCCCTTCAACAGGGACGGAGGACCCAGTACTTC	CASSSLQQGRRTQYF
-	TRBV7-9	TRBD2	TRBJ2-5	TGTGCCAGCAGCCGCGATGCGGGGAGGGCTTGGGAGACCCAGTACTTC	CASSRDAGRAWETQYF
-	TRBV28	TRBD1	TRBJ2-7	TGTGCCAGCAGTTCAGGGGACAGTAACTCCTACGAGCAGTACTTC	CASSSGDSNSYEQYF
-	TRBV5-1	-	TRBJ1-1	TGCGCCAGCAGCTTGTGGGAGGGTGAAGCTTTCTTT	CASSLWEGEAFF
-	TRBV6-5	TRBD1	TRBJ2-5	TGTGCCAGCAGTCGGACAGGGTACCAAGAGACCCAGTACTTC	CASSRTGYQETQYF
few	TRBV9	-	TRBJ1-5	TGTGCCAGCAGCGTAGGGGGGGAGAGGCATCAGCCCCAGCATTTT	CASSVGGERHQPQHF
few	TRBV27	-	TRBJ1-1	TGTGCCAGCAGTTTATTGGGGAGTGTGTACACTGAAGCTTTCTTT	CASSLLGSVYTEAFF
few	TRBV28	TRBD1	TRBJ2-7	TGTGCCAGCAGAACAGGGGTCTCCTACGAGCAGTACTTC	CASRTGVSYEQYF
few	TRBV5-6	-	TRBJ1-2	TGTGCCAGCAGCTTCCGGCGGGGCCGGAACCTAAACTATGGCTACACCTTC	CASSFRRGRNLNYGYTF
-	TRBV4-1	-	TRBJ1-5	TGCGCCAGCAGCCAAGAGGTAACCGACTACCTGGCCCAGCATTTT	CASSQEVTDYLAQHF
few	TRBV5-1	-	TRBJ2-7	TGCGCCAGCAGCGAGGGAACAGGGTTTGGGATTTACGAGCAGTACTTC	CASSEGTGFGIYEQYF
-	TRBV28	-	TRBJ1-1	TGTGCCGCTCCGAAGACAGACGGGAACACTGAAGCTTTCTTT	CAAPKTDGNTEAFF
-	TRBV18	TRBD1	TRBJ2-1	TGTGCCAGCTCACGAGCCGGGACAGGGGGCTACAATGAGCAGTTCTTC	CASSRAGTGGYNEQFF
-	TRBV7-9	-	TRBJ1-1	TGTGCCAGTCTCCTGGGCCTAAACACTGAAGCTTTCTTT	CASLLGLNTEAFF
few	TRBV5-4	-	TRBJ2-7	TGTGCCAGCAGCTTGGACTACTACGAGCAGTACTTC	CASSLDYYEQYF
few	TRBV9	-	TRBJ1-5	TGTGCCAGCAGCGTAGGCGGGGGGCCTAATCAGCCCCAGCATTTT	CASSVGGGPNQPQHF
-	TRBV7-9	-	TRBJ1-2	TGTGCCAGCAGCTTAGGCCCAACAGGGAATCGTGGCTACACCTTC	CASSLGPTGNRGYTF
few	TRBV13	-	TRBJ1-6	TGTGCCAGCAGCCCCATCCACCGGTCCGCTCCCCTCCACTTT	CASSPIHRSAPLHF
-	TRBV6-1	TRBD1	TRBJ2-5	TGTGCCAGCAGTGAGAGGGGGCGAGGAGAGACCCAGTACTTC	CASSERGRGETQYF
-	TRBV4-1	TRBD2	TRBJ2-3	TGCGCCAGCAGCCTCTATGGAGGAACTAGCGGGGGGCAAGTACGAGATACGCAGTATTTT	CASSLYGGTSGGQVRDTQYF
once	TRBV28	-	TRBJ2-1	TGTGCCAGCAGCCTAAATTTCCGGGAACAGGGAAGGGGTGAGCAGTTCTTC	CASSLNFREQGRGEQFF
-	TRBV11-2	-	TRBJ2-7	TGTGCCAGCAGCCCGTCCTACGAGCAGTACTTC	CASSPSYEQYF
few	TRBV9	-	TRBJ2-5	TGTGCCAGCAGCGAGACCCCACAGGGTACGACTGGGGCCCAGTACTTC	CASSETPQGTTGAQYF
-	TRBV9	-	TRBJ2-5	TGTGCCAGCAGCGCCTCCATCGGAGGGGCCCAAGAGACCCAGTACTTC	CASSASIGGAQETQYF
few	TRBV4-1	-	TRBJ2-7	TGCGCCAGCAGCCAAGGTCCGGGACTTTCGGACTACGAGCAGTACTTC	CASSQGPGLSDYEQYF
few	TRBV30	TRBD1	TRBJ2-7	TGTGCCTGGACGACTTCAGGGGGCTCCTACGAGCAGTACTTC	CAWTTSGGSYEQYF
-	TRBV20-1	-	TRBJ2-3	TGCAGTGCCACAGGCCCAGATACGCAGTATTTT	CSATGPDTQYF
few	TRBV11-2	TRBD1	TRBJ2-5	TGTGCCAGCAGCTTAGGCACAGGGGAATGGGAGACCCAGTACTTC	CASSLGTGEWETQYF
-	TRBV15	-	TRBJ1-2	TGTGCCACCAGCAGAGATCTAGGTTCCAACTATGGCTACACCTTC	CATSRDLGSNYGYTF
-	TRBV30	TRBD1	TRBJ2-7	TGTGCCTGGAGTGGGCGACAGGGGATGAAGTACGAGCAGTACTTC	CAWSGRQGMKYEQYF
-	TRBV27	TRBD2	TRBJ2-4	TGTGCCAGCGGTAGCGGGAGGGCTTGGGCCAAAAACATTCAGTACTTC	CASGSGRAWAKNIQYF
-	TRBV4-1	-	TRBJ1-1	TGCGCCAGCAGCCAAGTCTCCAGGGCGAACACTGAAGCTTTCTTT	CASSQVSRANTEAFF
-	TRBV2	TRBD2	TRBJ2-1	TGTGCCAGCAGGGGACTAGCGGGATCTTACAATGAGCAGTTCTTC	CASRGLAGSYNEQFF
-	TRBV23-1	-	TRBJ1-1	TGCGCCAGCAGTCAAGTGTGGGGGGAGGACACTGAAGCTTTCTTT	CASSQVWGEDTEAFF
-	TRBV5-4	TRBD2	TRBJ2-2	TGTGCCAGCAGCTTGGGGGCGGGAGACACCGGGGAGCTGTTTTTT	CASSLGAGDTGELFF